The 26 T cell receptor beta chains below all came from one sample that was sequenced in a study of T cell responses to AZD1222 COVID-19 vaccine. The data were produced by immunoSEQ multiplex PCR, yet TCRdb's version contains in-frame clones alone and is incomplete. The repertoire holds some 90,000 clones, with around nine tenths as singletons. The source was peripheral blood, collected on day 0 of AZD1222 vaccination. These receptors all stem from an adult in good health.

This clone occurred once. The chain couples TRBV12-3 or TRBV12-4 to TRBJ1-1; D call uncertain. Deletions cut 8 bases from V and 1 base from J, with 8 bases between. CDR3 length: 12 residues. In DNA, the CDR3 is TGTGCCAGCTATGGGGAGAACACTGAAGCTTTCTTT. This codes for CASYGENTEAFF.

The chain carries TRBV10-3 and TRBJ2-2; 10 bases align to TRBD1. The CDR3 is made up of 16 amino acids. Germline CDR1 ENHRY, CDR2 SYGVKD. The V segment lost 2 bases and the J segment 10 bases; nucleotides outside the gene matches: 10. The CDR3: CAISEPRDRGGAELFF. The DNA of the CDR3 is TGTGCCATCAGTGAGCCCCGGGACAGGGGAGGCGCGGAGCTGTTTTTT.

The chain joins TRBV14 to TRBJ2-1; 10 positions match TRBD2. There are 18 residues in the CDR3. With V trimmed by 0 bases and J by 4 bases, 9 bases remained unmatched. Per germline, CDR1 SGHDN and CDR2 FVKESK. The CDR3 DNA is TGTGCCAGCAGCCAAGAGCGGCTAGCGGGGGTACCATACAATGAGCAGTTCTTC. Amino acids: CASSQERLAGVPYNEQFF.

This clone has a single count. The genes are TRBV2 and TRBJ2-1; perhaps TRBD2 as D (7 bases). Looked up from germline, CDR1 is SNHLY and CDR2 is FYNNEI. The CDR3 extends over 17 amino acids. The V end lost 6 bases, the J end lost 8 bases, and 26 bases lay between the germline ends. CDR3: CASSEPPGGGSGDEQFF. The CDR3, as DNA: TGTGCCAGCAGCGAACCCCCGGGCGGGGGCTCAGGAGATGAGCAGTTCTTC.

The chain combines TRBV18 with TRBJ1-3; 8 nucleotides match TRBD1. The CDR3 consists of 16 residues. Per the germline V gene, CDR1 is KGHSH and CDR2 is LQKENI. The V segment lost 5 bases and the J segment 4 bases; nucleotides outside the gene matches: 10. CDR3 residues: CASSGSQGAAGNTIYF. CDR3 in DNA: TGTGCCAGCTCAGGATCCCAGGGGGCTGCGGGAAACACCATATATTTT.

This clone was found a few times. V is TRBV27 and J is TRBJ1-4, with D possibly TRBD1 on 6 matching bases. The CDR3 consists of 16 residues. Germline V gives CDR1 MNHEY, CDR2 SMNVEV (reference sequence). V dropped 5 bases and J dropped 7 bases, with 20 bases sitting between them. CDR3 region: CASSTRATGLGEKLFF. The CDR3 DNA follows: TGTGCCAGCAGTACCCGGGCGACAGGCCTCGGTGAAAAACTGTTTTTT.

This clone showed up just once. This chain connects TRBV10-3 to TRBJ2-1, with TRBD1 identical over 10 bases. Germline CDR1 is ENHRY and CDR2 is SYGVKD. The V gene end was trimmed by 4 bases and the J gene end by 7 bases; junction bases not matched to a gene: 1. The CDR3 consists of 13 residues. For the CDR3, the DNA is TGTGCCATCAGTGGGGACAGGGGAAATGAGCAGTTCTTC. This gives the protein CAISGDRGNEQFF.

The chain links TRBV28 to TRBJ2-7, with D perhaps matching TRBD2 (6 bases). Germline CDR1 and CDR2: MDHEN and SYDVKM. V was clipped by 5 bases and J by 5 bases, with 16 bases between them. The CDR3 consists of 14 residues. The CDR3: CASSLVEGRNEQYF. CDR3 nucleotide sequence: TGTGCCAGCAGTCTCGTGGAGGGGAGGAACGAGCAGTACTTC.

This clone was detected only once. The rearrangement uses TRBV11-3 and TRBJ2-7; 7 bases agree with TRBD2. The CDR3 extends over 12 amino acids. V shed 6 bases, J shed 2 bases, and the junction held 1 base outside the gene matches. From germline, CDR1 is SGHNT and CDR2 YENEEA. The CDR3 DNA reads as TGTGCCAGCAGACTAGCGACCTACGAGCAGTACTTC. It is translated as CASRLATYEQYF.

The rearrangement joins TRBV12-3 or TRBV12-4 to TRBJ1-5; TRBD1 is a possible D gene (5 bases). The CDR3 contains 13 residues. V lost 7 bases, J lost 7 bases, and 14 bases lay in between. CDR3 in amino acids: CASTRGSNQPQHF. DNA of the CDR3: TGTGCCAGCACTCGGGGGTCAAACCAGCCCCAGCATTTT.

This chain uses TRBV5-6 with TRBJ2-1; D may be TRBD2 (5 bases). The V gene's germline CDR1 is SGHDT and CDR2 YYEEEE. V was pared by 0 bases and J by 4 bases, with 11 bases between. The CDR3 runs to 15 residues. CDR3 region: CASSLADGVYNEQFF. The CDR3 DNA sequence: TGTGCCAGCAGCTTGGCTGACGGGGTATACAATGAGCAGTTCTTC.

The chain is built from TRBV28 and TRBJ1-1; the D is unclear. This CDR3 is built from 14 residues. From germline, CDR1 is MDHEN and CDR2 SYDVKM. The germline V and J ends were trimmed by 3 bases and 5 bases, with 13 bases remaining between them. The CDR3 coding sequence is TGTGCCAGCAGTTTCCCCACGAGAAGGACTGAAGCTTTCTTT. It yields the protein CASSFPTRRTEAFF.

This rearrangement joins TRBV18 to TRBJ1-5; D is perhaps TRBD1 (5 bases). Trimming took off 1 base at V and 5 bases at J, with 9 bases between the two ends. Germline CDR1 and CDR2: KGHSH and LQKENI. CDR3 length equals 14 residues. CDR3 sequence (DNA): TGTGCCAGCTCACCACGGGAACAGGATCAGCCCCAGCATTTT. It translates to CASSPREQDQPQHF.

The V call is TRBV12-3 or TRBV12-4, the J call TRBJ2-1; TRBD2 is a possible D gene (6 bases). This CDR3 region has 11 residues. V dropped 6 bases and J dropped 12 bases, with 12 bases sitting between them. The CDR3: CASRTWEAQFF. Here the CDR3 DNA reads TGTGCCAGCAGAACCTGGGAGGCGCAGTTCTTC.

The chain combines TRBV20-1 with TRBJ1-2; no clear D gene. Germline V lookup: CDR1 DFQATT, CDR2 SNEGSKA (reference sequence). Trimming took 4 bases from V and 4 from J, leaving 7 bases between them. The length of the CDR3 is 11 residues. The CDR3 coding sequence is TGCAGTGCTATCAGCACCTATGGCTACACCTTC. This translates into CSAISTYGYTF.

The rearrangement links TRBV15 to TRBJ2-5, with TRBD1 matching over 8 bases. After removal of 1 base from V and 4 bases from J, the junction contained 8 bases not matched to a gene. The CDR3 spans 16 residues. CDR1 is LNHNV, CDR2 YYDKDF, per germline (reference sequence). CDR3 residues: CATSRGLQGARETQYF. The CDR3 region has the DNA TGTGCCACCAGCAGAGGCCTCCAGGGGGCACGAGAGACCCAGTACTTC.

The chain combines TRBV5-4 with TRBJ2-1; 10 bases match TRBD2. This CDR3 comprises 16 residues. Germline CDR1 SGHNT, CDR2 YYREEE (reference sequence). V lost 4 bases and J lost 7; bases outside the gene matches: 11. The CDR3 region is CASSGPSGRFDNEQFF. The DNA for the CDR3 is TGTGCCAGCAGCGGCCCTAGCGGGAGATTTGATAATGAGCAGTTCTTC.

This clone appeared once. The CDR3 region has the DNA TGTGCCAGCAGCCTCACGCCTGAAGCTTTCTTT. Translation: CASSLTPEAFF. V and J are TRBV11-3 and TRBJ1-1; no definite D call. This CDR3 contains 11 residues. V was trimmed by 5 bases and J by 6 bases, leaving 7 bases between them. In germline, CDR1 is SGHNT, CDR2 YENEEA.

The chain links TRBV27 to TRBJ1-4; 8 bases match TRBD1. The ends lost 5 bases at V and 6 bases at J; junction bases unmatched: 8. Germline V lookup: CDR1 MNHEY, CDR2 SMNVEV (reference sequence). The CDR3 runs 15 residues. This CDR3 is CASSITGGGDEKLFF. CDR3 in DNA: TGTGCCAGCAGTATAACAGGGGGTGGAGATGAAAAACTGTTTTTT.

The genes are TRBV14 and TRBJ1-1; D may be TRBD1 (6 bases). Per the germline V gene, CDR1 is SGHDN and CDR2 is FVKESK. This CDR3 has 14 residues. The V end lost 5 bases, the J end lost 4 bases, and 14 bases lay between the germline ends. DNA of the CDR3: TGTGCCAGCAGCGTCGGGGGGCAAGGCACTGAAGCTTTCTTT. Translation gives CASSVGGQGTEAFF.

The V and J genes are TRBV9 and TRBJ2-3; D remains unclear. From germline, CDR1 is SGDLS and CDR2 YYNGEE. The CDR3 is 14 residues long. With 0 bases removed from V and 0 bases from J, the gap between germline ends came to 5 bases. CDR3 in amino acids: CASSVDASTDTQYF. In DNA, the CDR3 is TGTGCCAGCAGCGTAGACGCGAGCACAGATACGCAGTATTTT.

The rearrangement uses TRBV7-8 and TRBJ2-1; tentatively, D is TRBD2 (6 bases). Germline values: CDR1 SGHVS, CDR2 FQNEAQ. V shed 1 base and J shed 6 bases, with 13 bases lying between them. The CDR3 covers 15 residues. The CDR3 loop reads CASSLDGLKGNEQFF. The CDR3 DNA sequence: TGTGCCAGCAGCTTAGATGGACTAAAAGGCAATGAGCAGTTCTTC.

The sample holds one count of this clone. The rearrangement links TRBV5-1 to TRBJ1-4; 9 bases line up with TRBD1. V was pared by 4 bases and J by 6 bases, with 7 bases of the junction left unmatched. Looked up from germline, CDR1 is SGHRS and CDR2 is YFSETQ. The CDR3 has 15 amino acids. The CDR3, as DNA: TGCGCCAGCAGCAGAGGACAGGGGAGTTATGAAAAACTGTTTTTT. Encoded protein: CASSRGQGSYEKLFF.

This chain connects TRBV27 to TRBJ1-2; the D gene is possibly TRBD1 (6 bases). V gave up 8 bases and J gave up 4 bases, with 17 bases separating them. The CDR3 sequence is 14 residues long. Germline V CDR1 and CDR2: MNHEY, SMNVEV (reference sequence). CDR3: CASFGWRGGYGYTF. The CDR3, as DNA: TGTGCCAGCTTCGGGTGGAGGGGGGGCTATGGCTACACCTTC.

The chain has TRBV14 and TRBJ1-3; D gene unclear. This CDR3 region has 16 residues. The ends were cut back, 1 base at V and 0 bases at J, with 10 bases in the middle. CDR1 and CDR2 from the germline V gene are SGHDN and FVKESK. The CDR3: CASSQGLLVSGNTIYF. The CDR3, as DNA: TGTGCCAGCAGCCAAGGGTTACTGGTCTCTGGAAACACCATATATTTT.

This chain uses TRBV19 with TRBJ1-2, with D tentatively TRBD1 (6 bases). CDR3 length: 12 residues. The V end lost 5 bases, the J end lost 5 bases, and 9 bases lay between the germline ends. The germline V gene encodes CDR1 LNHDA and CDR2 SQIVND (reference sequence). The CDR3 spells CASSRTDYGYTF. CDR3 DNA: TGTGCCAGTAGTCGGACAGATTATGGCTACACCTTC.